Presented here are 11 T cell receptor beta chains from one specimen sequenced in a study of Ad26.COV2.S vaccination and SARS-CoV-2 variants. Indicated treatment: about 20 received Ad26.COV2.S at low or high dose, single or two shots; several received placebo; per-sample allocation not given. Sampling took place 63 days after the first vaccine or placebo injection. Only in-frame clones appear in the TCRdb table, and some are missing; sequencing was by immunoSEQ multiplex PCR. The sample has about 320,000 clones; over 80% are singletons. The specimen was peripheral blood, collected in a trial of Ad26.COV2.S vaccine versus placebo. Every receptor here comes from a person aged 18-65 years who received the Ad26.COV2.S COVID-19 vaccine or a placebo.

Ten or more counts support this clone. Other DNA sequences in the same sample also yield this CDR3. The chain employs TRBV20-1 and TRBJ2-5; D call uncertain. Germline CDR1 reads DFQATT; CDR2 reads SNEGSKA (reference sequence). Trimming stripped 3 bases from V and 0 bases from J, with 2 bases between. The CDR3 length is 11 residues. CDR3 sequence (DNA): TGCAGTGCTAGCCACCAAGAGACCCAGTACTTC. Translation gives CSASHQETQYF.

The genes are TRBV4-1 and TRBJ1-1; tentative D call: TRBD1 (6 bases). The CDR3 has 14 amino acids. Looked up from germline, CDR1 is MGHRA and CDR2 is YSYEKL. Trimming stripped 7 bases from V and 10 bases from J, with 22 bases between. The CDR3 coding sequence is TGCGCCAGCACTCCGGTCGGGGGGGCCTTTCGAGCTTTCTTT. It encodes CASTPVGGAFRAFF.

The chain has TRBV11-3 and TRBJ2-1; a weak D match, TRBD1 (5 bases). This CDR3 spans 14 amino acids. The germline gives CDR1 SGHNT, CDR2 YENEEA. Trimming shortened V by 5 bases and J by 6 bases, and 14 bases separated the two germline ends. CDR3 residues: CASSEGNTGNEQFF. The CDR3 coding sequence is TGTGCCAGCAGCGAAGGGAATACAGGCAATGAGCAGTTCTTC.

V usage is TRBV3-1 (or the pseudogene TRBV3-2) and J usage is TRBJ2-7; TRBD1 agrees at 10 bases. CDR3 length: 16 amino acids. V shed 4 bases and J 5 bases; nucleotides not matched to a gene: 11. Germline values: CDR1 LGHDT, CDR2 YNNKEL (reference sequence). The CDR3 DNA follows: TGTGCCAGCAGCCCGGCCCTGGGACAGGGGCACGACGAGCAGTACTTC. Amino acids: CASSPALGQGHDEQYF.

This chain joins TRBV27 and TRBJ2-5, with a weak D call TRBD2 (7 bases). V lost 4 bases, J lost 4 bases, and 16 bases lay in between. The germline V gene encodes CDR1 MNHEY and CDR2 SMNVEV (reference sequence). The CDR3 extends over 15 amino acids. The CDR3, as DNA: TGTGCCAGCAGTTGGGGGGGCGGAGGGCGAGAGACCCAGTACTTC. Translating it yields CASSWGGGGRETQYF.

The V and J genes are TRBV6-2 or TRBV6-3 and TRBJ2-4; D unresolved. V lost 6 bases to trimming and J lost 0 bases, with 12 bases between them. There are 15 residues in the CDR3. Germline loops: CDR1 MNHEY, CDR2 SVGEGT. The CDR3 DNA reads TGTGCCAGCAGCCCACTCACGCTAGCCAAAAACATTCAGTACTTC. This translates into CASSPLTLAKNIQYF.

The chain couples TRBV7-8 to TRBJ1-5; D is possibly TRBD1 (6 bases). This CDR3 spans 15 amino acids. Trimming pared 4 bases from V and 3 bases from J, leaving 13 bases between. The germline gives CDR1 SGHVS, CDR2 FQNEAQ. The CDR3 sequence is CASSSITGPNQPQHF. The DNA of the CDR3 is TGTGCCAGCAGCTCGATCACAGGGCCCAATCAGCCCCAGCATTTT.

The gene calls are TRBV24-1 and TRBJ1-2; no clear D. Germline CDR1 reads KGHDR; CDR2 reads SFDVKD. The CDR3 runs to 15 residues. V lost 3 bases and J lost 0, with 10 bases in between. The CDR3 DNA sequence: TGTGCCACCAGTGATAGCACGCTTACTAACTATGGCTACACCTTC. It yields the protein CATSDSTLTNYGYTF.

The chain joins TRBV6-6 to TRBJ2-1; 12 bases fit TRBD2. The V gene end was trimmed by 6 bases and the J gene end by 9 bases; junction bases not matched to a gene: 12. The germline V gene encodes CDR1 MNHNY and CDR2 SVGAGI (reference sequence). CDR3 size: 16 residues. This chain's CDR3 is CASRPPGTSGRREQFF. The CDR3 nucleotides read TGTGCCAGCAGGCCGCCCGGGACTAGCGGGCGACGTGAGCAGTTCTTC.

The chain has TRBV30 and TRBJ2-2, with 9 bases fitting TRBD2. With V trimmed by 3 bases and J by 4 bases, 12 bases remained unmatched. The CDR3 is 17 residues long. Germline lookup yields CDR1 GTSNPN and CDR2 SVGIG (reference sequence). DNA for the CDR3: TGTGCCTGGAGCCTCTGGCGGGGGGGCCTCGGCACCGGGGAGCTGTTTTTT. Protein product: CAWSLWRGGLGTGELFF.

The chain combines TRBV14 with TRBJ1-2, with D unresolved. The CDR3 extends over 21 amino acids. Trimming stripped 0 bases from V and 1 base from J, with 27 bases between. Germline V gene sequence: CDR1 SGHDN, CDR2 FVKESK. DNA for the CDR3: TGTGCCAGCAGCCAAGATATGGGCCCTAGGAGGTGGGCCGTAATTAACTATGGCTACACCTTC. Encoded protein: CASSQDMGPRRWAVINYGYTF.